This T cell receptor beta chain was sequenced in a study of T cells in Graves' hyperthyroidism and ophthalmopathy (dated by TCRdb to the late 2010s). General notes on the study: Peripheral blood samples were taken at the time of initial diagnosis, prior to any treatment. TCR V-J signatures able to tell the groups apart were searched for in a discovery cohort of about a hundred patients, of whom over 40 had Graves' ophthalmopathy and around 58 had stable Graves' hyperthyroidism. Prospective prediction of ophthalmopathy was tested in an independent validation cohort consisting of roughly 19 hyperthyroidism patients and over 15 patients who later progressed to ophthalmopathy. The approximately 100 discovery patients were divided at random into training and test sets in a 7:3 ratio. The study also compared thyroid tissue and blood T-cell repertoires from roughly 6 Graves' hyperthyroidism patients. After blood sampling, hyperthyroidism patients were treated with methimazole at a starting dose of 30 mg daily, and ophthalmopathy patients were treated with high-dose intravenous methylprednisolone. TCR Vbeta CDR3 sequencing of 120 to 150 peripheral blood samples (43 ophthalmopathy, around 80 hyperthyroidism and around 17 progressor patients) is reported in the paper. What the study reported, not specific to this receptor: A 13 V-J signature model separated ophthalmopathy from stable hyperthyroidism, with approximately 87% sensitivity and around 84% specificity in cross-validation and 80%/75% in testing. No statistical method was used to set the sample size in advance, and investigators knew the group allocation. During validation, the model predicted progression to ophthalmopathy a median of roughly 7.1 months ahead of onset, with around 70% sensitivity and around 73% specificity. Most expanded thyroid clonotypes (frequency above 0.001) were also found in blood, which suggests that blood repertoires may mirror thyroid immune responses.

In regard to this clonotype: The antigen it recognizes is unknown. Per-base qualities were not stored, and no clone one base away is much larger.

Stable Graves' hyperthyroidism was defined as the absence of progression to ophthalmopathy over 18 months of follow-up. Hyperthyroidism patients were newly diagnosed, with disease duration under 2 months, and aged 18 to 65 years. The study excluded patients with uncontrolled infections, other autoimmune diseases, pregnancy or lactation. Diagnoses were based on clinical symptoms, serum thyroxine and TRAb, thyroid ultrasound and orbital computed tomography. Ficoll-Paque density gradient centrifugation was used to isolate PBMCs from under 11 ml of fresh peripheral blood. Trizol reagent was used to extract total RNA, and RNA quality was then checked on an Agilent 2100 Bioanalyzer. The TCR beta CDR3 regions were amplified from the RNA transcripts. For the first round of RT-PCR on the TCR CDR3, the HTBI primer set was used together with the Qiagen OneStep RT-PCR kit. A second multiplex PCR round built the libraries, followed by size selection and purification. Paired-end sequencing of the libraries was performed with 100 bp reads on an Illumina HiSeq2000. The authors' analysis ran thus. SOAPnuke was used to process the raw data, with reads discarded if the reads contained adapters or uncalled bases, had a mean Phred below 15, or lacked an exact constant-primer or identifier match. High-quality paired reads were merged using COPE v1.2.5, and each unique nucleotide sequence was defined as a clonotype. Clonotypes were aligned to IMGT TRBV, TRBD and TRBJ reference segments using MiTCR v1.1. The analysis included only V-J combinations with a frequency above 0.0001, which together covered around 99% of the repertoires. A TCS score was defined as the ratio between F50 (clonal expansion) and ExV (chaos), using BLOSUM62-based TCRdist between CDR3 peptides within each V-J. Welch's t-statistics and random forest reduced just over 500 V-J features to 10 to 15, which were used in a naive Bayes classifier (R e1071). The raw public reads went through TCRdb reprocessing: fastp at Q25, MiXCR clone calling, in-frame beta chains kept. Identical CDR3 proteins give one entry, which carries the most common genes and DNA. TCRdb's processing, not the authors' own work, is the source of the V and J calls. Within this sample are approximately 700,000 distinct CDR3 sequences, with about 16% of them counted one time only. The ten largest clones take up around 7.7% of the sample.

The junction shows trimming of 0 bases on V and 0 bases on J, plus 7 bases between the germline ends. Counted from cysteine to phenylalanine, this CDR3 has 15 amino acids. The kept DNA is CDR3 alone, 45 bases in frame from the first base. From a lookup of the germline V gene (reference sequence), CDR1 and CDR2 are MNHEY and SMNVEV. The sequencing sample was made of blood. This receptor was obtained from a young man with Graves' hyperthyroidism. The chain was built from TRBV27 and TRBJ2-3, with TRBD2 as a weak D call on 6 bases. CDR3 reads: CASSLSEGSTDTQYF. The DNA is TGTGCCAGCAGTTTATCGGAGGGTAGCACAGATACGCAGTATTTT.